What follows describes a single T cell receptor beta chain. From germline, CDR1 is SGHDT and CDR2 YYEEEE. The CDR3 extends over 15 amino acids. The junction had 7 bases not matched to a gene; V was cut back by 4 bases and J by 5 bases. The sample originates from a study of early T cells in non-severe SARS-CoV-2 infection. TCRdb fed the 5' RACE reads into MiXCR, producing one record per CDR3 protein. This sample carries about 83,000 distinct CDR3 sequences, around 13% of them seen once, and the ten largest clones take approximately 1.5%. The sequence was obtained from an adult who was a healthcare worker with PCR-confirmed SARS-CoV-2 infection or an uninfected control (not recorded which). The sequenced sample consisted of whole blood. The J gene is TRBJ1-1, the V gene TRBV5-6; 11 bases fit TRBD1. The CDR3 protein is CASSQSDRGLTEAFF. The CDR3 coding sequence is TGTGCCAGCAGCCAGTCGGACAGGGGGCTTACTGAAGCTTTCTTT.